The text below deals with one TCR beta chain. This entry is derived from a study of T cell changes during pregnancy in multiple sclerosis. The length of the CDR3 is 16 residues. Looked up from germline, CDR1 is KGHSH and CDR2 is LQKENI. J gave up 3 bases and V 6 bases, and 11 bases lay outside the gene matches. TCRdb's table, derived via immunoSEQ multiplex PCR, lists solely in-frame clones and lacks some. This sample carries tens of thousands of clones, 80% to 90% of them seen once, and the ten largest clones take 3.5%. This TCR came from a female donor in good health, enrolled as a control in a pregnancy study. Here the sequenced sample was CD4+ T cells from peripheral blood mononuclear cells, taken in the first trimester of pregnancy. The V call is TRBV18, the J call TRBJ1-3, with TRBD1 matching 7 bases. The CDR3 nucleotides read TGTGCCAGCTCTCAGCTCCAGGGGGGCAATGGAAACACCATATATTTT. Residues: CASSQLQGGNGNTIYF. Supplemented by reference TRBV18 and TRBJ1-3, the full variable domain reads NAGVMQNPRHLVRRRGQEARLRCSPMKGHSHVYWYRQLPEEGLKFMVYLQKENIIDESGMPKERFSAEFPKEGPSILRIQQVVRGDSAAYFCASSQLQGGNGNTIYFGEGSWLTVV.